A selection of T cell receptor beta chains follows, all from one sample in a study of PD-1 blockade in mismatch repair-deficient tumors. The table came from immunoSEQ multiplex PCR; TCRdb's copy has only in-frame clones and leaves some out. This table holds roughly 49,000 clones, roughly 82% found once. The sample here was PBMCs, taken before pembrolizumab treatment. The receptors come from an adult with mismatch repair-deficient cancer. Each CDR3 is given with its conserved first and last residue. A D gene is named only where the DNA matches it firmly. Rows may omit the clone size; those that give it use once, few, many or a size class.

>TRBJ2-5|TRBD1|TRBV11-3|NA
CASSFRTGEETQYF
TGTGCCAGCAGCTTCAGGACAGGGGAAGAGACCCAGTACTTC
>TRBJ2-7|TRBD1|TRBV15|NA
CATSRGGQGFEQYF
TGTGCCACCAGCAGAGGGGGACAGGGGTTCGAGCAGTACTTC
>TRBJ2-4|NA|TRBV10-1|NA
CASSETAENIQYF
TGCGCCAGCAGTGAGACCGCGGAAAACATTCAGTACTTC
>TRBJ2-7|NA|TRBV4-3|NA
CASSQGRQALYYEQYF
TGCGCCAGCAGCCAAGGGAGACAGGCCCTTTACTACGAGCAGTACTTC
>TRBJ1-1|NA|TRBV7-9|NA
CASSRGENTEAFF
TGTGCCAGCAGCCGAGGGGAGAACACTGAAGCTTTCTTT
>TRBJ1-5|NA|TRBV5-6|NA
CASSETGGNQPQHF
TGTGCCAGCAGCGAAACAGGTGGGAATCAGCCCCAGCATTTT
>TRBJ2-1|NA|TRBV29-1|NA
CSVEITRGNEQFF
TGCAGCGTTGAAATAACCCGGGGGAATGAGCAGTTCTTC
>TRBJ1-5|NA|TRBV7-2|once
CASSLDWGNQPQHF
TGTGCCAGCAGCTTAGACTGGGGCAATCAGCCCCAGCATTTT
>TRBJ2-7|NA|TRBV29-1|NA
CSVLLEGGYEQYF
TGCAGCGTTCTTCTTGAGGGTGGCTACGAGCAGTACTTC
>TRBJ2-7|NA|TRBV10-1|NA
CARTLPTGSAYEQYF
TGCGCCAGAACCTTACCAACAGGGTCAGCCTACGAGCAGTACTTC
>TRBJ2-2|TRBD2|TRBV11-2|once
CASSLGGGSRTGELFF
TGTGCCAGCAGCTTAGGAGGCGGGAGTCGTACCGGGGAGCTGTTTTTT
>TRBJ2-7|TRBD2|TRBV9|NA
CASSTSGRAYEQYF
TGTGCCAGCAGCACCAGCGGGAGAGCCTACGAGCAGTACTTC
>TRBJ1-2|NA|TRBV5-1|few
CASSADRNYGYTF
TGCGCCAGCAGCGCCGACAGGAACTATGGCTACACCTTC
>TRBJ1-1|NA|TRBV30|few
CACVDGRSWEAFF
TGTGCCTGCGTAGACGGGCGCTCGTGGGAAGCTTTCTTT
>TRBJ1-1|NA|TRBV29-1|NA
CSVGDQVMNTEAFF
TGCAGCGTTGGCGACCAGGTAATGAACACTGAAGCTTTCTTT
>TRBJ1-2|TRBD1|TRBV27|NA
CASRGQGAGYGYTF
TGTGCCAGCCGTGGGCAGGGGGCTGGGTATGGCTACACCTTC
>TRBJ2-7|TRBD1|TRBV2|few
CASSGGQARPWEQYF
TGTGCCAGCAGTGGCGGACAGGCAAGGCCGTGGGAGCAGTACTTC
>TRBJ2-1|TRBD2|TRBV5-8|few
CASSSTGLAVTVYNEQFF
TGTGCCAGCAGCTCGACTGGACTAGCGGTAACCGTATACAATGAGCAGTTCTTC
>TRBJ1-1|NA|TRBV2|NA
CASSGQRYTEAFF
TGTGCCAGCAGCGGACAGAGATACACTGAAGCTTTCTTT
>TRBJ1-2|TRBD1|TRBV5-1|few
CASSLGGTDGYTF
TGCGCCAGCAGCTTGGGGGGGACAGACGGCTACACCTTC
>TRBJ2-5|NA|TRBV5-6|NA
CASSLAQETQYF
TGTGCCAGCAGCTTGGCCCAAGAGACCCAGTACTTC
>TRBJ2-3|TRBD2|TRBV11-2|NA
CASSATSGKTSRYTQYF
TGTGCCAGCAGCGCGACTAGCGGGAAGACGTCTCGCTATACGCAGTATTTT
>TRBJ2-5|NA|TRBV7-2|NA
CASSLVGLQETQYF
TGTGCCAGCAGCTTAGTGGGGCTCCAGGAGACCCAGTACTTC
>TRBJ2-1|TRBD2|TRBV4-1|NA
CASSPQIAGAYNEQFF
TGCGCCAGCAGTCCCCAGATAGCGGGAGCCTACAATGAGCAGTTCTTC
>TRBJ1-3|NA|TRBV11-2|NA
CASSLQGTLFSGNTIYF
TGTGCCAGCAGCTTGCAAGGGACCCTGTTCTCTGGAAACACCATATATTTT
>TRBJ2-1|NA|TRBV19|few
CASSSGPNEQFF
TGTGCCAGTAGTTCCGGACCCAATGAGCAGTTCTTC
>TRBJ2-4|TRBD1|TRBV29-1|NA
CSVAFGTDKNIQYF
TGCAGCGTCGCCTTCGGGACAGATAAAAACATTCAGTACTTC
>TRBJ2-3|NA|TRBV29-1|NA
CSVEYTGTDTQYF
TGCAGCGTTGAATATACAGGGACAGATACGCAGTATTTT
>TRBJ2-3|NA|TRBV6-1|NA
CASSAVGAADTQYF
TGTGCCAGCAGTGCGGTAGGGGCGGCAGATACGCAGTATTTT
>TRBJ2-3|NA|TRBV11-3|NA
CASSLGESGADTQYF
TGTGCCAGCAGCTTGGGGGAGTCGGGCGCAGATACGCAGTATTTT
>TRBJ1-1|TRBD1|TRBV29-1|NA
CSVYRGGVNTEAFF
TGCAGCGTTTACAGGGGGGGGGTGAACACTGAAGCTTTCTTT
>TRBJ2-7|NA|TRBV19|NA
CASSITGSGYEQYF
TGTGCCAGTAGTATCACAGGGTCCGGCTACGAGCAGTACTTC
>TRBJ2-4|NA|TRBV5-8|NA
CASSPRQLLAKNIQYF
TGTGCCAGCAGCCCCAGACAGCTCCTAGCCAAAAACATTCAGTACTTC
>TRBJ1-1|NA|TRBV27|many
CASTGYTEAFF
TGTGCCAGCACAGGGTACACTGAAGCTTTCTTT
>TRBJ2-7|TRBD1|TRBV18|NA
CASSRAGGDYEQYF
TGTGCCAGCTCACGGGCAGGGGGCGACTACGAGCAGTACTTC
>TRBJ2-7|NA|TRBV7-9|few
CASSRDGPYEQYF
TGTGCCAGCAGTAGGGACGGTCCCTACGAGCAGTACTTC